One and the same sample provided the 10 T cell receptor beta chains below, sequenced in a study of blood T cell repertoires in COVID-19. Clones were sequenced by immunoSEQ multiplex PCR, and TCRdb holds only the in-frame ones, with some missing. This sample has some 300,000 clones, with about 90% found just once. Material for sequencing was PBMCs or T cells enriched from blood (not recorded which). The origin of the receptors is a woman between 50 and 59 years old who had been exposed to COVID-19.

This chain connects TRBV9 to TRBJ2-1, with D unclear. CDR1 and CDR2 from the germline V gene are SGDLS and YYNGEE. CDR3 length equals 15 residues. The V gene lost 0 bases and the J gene lost 1 base, with 8 bases spanning the gap. The CDR3 region is CASSVGLLSYNEQFF. The CDR3 DNA sequence: TGTGCCAGCAGCGTAGGACTCTTATCCTACAATGAGCAGTTCTTC.

This chain connects TRBV28 to TRBJ2-7, with 9 bases fitting TRBD1. This CDR3 comprises 16 residues. Germline V gives CDR1 MDHEN, CDR2 SYDVKM. V was clipped by 6 bases and J by 7 bases; unmatched bases: 16. CDR3 DNA: TGTGCCAGCAGGACCCGCCAGGACAGGGGTTTTGGGGAGCAGTACTTC. It codes for CASRTRQDRGFGEQYF.

The chain employs TRBV21-1 and TRBJ1-6; no check of the table's D call, TRBD1, against the DNA was made. TRBV21-1 is a listed pseudogene. The CDR3 runs 17 residues. CDR3 residues: CASSKVDRGGYNSPLHF. CDR3 in DNA: TGTGCCAGCAGCAAAGTGGACAGGGGGGGCTATAATTCACCCCTCCACTTT.

The gene calls are TRBV6-2 or TRBV6-3 and TRBJ2-1, with 10 bases aligning to TRBD1. CDR3 length: 15 residues. CDR1 and CDR2 from the germline V gene are MNHEY and SVGEGT. After removal of 5 bases from V and 9 bases from J, the junction contained 10 bases not matched to a gene. The CDR3, as DNA: TGTGCCAGCAGTCAACGGGACAGGGGTTTCGGTGAGCAGTTCTTC. It translates to CASSQRDRGFGEQFF.

The chain is built from TRBV21-1 and TRBJ2-1; no check of the table's D call, TRBD1, against the DNA was made. TRBV21-1 is a pseudogene locus. The CDR3 is 15 residues long. CDR3 DNA: TGTGCCAGCAGCCCCCGGACAGGGACATACAATGAGCAGTTCTTC. Translating it yields CASSPRTGTYNEQFF.

CDR3 region: CAISGLGGRSPWGYTF. For the CDR3, the DNA is TGTGCCATCAGTGGACTGGGAGGGCGGAGCCCCTGGGGCTACACCTTC. The J gene is TRBJ1-2, the V gene TRBV10-3; no firm D call. Trimming pared 4 bases from V and 8 bases from J, leaving 23 bases between. The CDR3 consists of 16 residues. Germline V lookup: CDR1 ENHRY, CDR2 SYGVKD.

The chain joins TRBV10-3 to TRBJ1-5; tentatively, D is TRBD1 (5 bases). Between the trimmed V and J ends, which lost 6 bases and 3 bases, there was a span of 12 bases. The germline V gene has CDR1 ENHRY and CDR2 SYGVKD. The CDR3 length is 14 residues. This CDR3 reads CAIRPPGSNQPQHF. The CDR3 coding sequence is TGTGCCATCAGGCCCCCAGGGTCCAATCAGCCCCAGCATTTT.

V is TRBV6-5 and J is TRBJ1-2; D gene ambiguous. The CDR3 has 11 amino acids. Trimming took 8 bases from V and 0 from J, leaving 4 bases between them. The V gene's germline CDR1 is MNHEY and CDR2 SVGAGI. CDR3 in DNA: TGTGCCAGCGTCGCTAACTATGGCTACACCTTC. Residues: CASVANYGYTF.

The chain uses TRBV28 and TRBJ1-1; TRBD1 is a possible D gene (5 bases). Germline CDR1 reads MDHEN; CDR2 reads SYDVKM. The CDR3 consists of 14 residues. Trimming took off 3 bases at V and 4 bases at J, with 12 bases between the two ends. This CDR3 reads CASSFPRGSTEAFF. The CDR3 nucleotides read TGTGCCAGCAGTTTCCCCCGGGGGTCCACTGAAGCTTTCTTT.

The J gene is TRBJ2-5, the V gene TRBV28; 10 bases are shared with TRBD2. Germline assignment: CDR1 MDHEN and CDR2 SYDVKM. The CDR3 length is 16 residues. Unmatched junction bases numbered 9, after V lost 5 bases and J lost 3 bases. The CDR3 loop reads CASSQVQRGGEETQYF. CDR3 bases: TGTGCCAGCAGTCAAGTCCAGCGGGGGGGGGAAGAGACCCAGTACTTC.